Detailed here is one TCR beta chain. What it recognizes is unknown. Germline loops: CDR1 MNHEY, CDR2 SVGEGT. This CDR3 has 13 amino acids. V was clipped by 5 bases and J by 4 bases, with 9 bases between them. The data stem from a study of post-analysis software for immune sequencing data. The study's findings and limits: Normalized Chao1 diversity was significantly reduced in patients versus controls. With F measure, samples from one preparation batch clustered together strongly. Elevated frequency relative to controls characterized several TRBV segments in patients, TRBV5-6, TRBV5-1 and TRBV20-1 among them.

Sequencing libraries made from TCR beta cDNA carried unique molecular identifiers. With roughly 0.85 to 11 million T cells as the source, 540,000 or so cDNA molecules resulted. Using its own MiXCR run on the PCR reads, TCRdb lists one record per CDR3 protein. This sample has 400,000 to 500,000 distinct CDR3 sequences, with 35% to 45% found just once. The TCR was taken from a girl aged 2-10 years with multiple sclerosis. This chain uses TRBV6-2 or TRBV6-3 with TRBJ1-5, with D perhaps matching TRBD1 (5 bases). The sample taken for sequencing was blood. The CDR3 protein is CASSRTRNQPQHF. DNA of the CDR3: TGTGCCAGCAGTCGGACACGAAATCAGCCCCAGCATTTT.